The present T cell receptor beta chain was sequenced within a study of cytomegalovirus exposure and HLA in healthy donors. Remarks on this clone: Its antigen is undetermined.

The germline V gene has CDR1 MNHEY and CDR2 SMNVEV (reference sequence). CDR3 length: 15 amino acids. V was shortened by 0 bases and J by 2 bases, with 8 bases between the two germline ends. 60 Vbeta and 13 Jbeta primers were used in PCR. Produced via immunoSEQ multiplex PCR; TCRdb's table is partial and in-frame only. The sample includes approximately 200,000 clones, roughly four fifths of them seen just once. Study-wide findings and caveats: Previous analysis showed most TCR beta V segments were productive about 90% or about 30% of the time.

This TCR came from a woman aged 30 to 39 in good health and CMV-seropositive. The material sequenced was PBMCs. The V call is TRBV27, the J call TRBJ1-5, with D possibly matching TRBD1 (5 bases). CDR3 bases: TGTGCCAGCAGTTTATCCTGGGGGGGCAATCAGCCCCAGCATTTT. It encodes CASSLSWGGNQPQHF.